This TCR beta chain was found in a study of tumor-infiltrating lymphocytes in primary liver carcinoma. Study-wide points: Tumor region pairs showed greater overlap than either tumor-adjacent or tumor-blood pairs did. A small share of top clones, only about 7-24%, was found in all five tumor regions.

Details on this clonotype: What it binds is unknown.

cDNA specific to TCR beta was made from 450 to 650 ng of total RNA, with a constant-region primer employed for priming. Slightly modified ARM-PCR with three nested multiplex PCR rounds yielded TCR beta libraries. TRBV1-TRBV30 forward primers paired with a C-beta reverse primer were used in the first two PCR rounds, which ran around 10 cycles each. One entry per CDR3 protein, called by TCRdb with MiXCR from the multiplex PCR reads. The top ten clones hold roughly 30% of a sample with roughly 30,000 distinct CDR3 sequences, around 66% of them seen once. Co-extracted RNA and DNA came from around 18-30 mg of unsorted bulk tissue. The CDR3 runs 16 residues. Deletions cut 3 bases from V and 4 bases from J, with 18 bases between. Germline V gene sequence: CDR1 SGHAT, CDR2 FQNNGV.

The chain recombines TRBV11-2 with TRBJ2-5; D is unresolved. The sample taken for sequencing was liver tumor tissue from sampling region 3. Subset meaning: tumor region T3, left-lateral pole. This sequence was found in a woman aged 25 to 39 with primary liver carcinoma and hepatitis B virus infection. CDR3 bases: TGTGCCAGCAGCTTTCGAACCAGGTCTAGTCGAGAGACCCAGTACTTC. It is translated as CASSFRTRSSRETQYF.